The clone carrying this T cell receptor (beta chain) was seen more than once but under ten times. Its antigen remains unknown. V shed 4 bases and J 1 base; nucleotides not matched to a gene: 11. The CDR3 is made up of 17 amino acids. The germline gives CDR1 SGHAT, CDR2 FQNNGV. This sample was taken from a study of OX40 agonist ivuxolimab in advanced cancers. Assay: immunoSEQ multiplex PCR; the TCRdb copy retains only in-frame clones and omits some. In the table there are about 69,000 clones, around 80% of which are singletons. Study results and caveats: Those patients achieving a partial response at 0.1-3.0 mg/kg showed among the lowest clonal expansion.

The chain carries TRBV11-2 and TRBJ2-5, with 8 bases identical to TRBD2. Material: CD4+ or CD8+ T cells sorted from blood, obtained in a trial of the OX40 agonist ivuxolimab. The receptor comes from an adult with an advanced solid tumor such as melanoma, head and neck, liver or kidney cancer. This CDR3 reads CASSYESRTSPQETQYF. The DNA of the CDR3 is TGTGCCAGCAGCTACGAAAGCCGGACTAGCCCCCAAGAGACCCAGTACTTC.